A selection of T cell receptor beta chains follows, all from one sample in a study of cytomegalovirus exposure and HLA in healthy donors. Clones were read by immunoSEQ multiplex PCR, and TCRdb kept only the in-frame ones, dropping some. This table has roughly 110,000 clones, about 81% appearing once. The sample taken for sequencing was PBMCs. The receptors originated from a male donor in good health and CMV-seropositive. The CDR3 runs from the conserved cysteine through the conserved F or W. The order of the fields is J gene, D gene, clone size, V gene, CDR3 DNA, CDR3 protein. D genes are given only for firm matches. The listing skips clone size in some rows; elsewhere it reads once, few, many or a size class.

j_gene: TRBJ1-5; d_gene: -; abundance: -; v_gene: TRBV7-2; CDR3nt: TGTGCCAGCAGCTTAGGACAGGCATTGCATTTT; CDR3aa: CASSLGQALHF
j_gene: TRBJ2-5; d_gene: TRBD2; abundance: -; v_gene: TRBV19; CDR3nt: TGTGCCAGTAGTATAGGGTCAGGAGCGGGGGTAGAGACCCAGTACTTC; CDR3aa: CASSIGSGAGVETQYF
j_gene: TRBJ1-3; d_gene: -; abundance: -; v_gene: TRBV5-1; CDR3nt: TGCGCCAGCAGCTTACCGGGCTCTGGAAACACCATATATTTT; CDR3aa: CASSLPGSGNTIYF
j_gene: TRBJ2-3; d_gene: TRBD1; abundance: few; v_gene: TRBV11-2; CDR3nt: TGTGCCAGCAGGACGGACAGGTCCACAGATACGCAGTATTTT; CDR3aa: CASRTDRSTDTQYF
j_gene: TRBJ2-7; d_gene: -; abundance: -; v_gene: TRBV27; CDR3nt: TGTGCCAGCAGTTTAAGGAGTCCCTACGAGCAGTACTTC; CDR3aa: CASSLRSPYEQYF
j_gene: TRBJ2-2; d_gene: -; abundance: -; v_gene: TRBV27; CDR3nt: TGTGCCAGCGAGGGACAATACACCGGGGAGCTGTTTTTT; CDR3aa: CASEGQYTGELFF
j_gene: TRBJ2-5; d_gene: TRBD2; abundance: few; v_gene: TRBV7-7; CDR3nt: TGTGCCAGCAGCTCCAGCGGGGTTCAAGAGACCCAGTACTTC; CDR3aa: CASSSSGVQETQYF
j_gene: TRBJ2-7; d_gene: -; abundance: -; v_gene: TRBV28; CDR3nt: TGTGCCAGCAGTGAATCGGGTGGGGAGCCTTACGAGCAGTACTTC; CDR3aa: CASSESGGEPYEQYF
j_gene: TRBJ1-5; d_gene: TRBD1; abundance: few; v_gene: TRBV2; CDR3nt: TGTGCCAGCGTCTCGGGCAGGGGGCTAGGAGGCAATCAGCCCCAGCATTTT; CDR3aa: CASVSGRGLGGNQPQHF
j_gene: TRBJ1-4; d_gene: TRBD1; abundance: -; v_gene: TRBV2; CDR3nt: TGTGCCAGCAGATCGGGACAGTCTAATGAAAAACTGTTTTTT; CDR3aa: CASRSGQSNEKLFF
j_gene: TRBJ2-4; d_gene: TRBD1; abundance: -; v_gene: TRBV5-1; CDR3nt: TGCGCCAGCAGTGAGTACAGGGGTACGGGAAACATTCAGTACTTC; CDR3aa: CASSEYRGTGNIQYF
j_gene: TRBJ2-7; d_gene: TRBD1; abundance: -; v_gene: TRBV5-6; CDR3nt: TGTGCCAGCAGCTTGGCTTCGACAGGGACATACGAGCAGTACTTC; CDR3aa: CASSLASTGTYEQYF
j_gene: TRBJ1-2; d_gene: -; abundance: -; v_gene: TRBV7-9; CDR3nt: TGTGCCAGCAGCTTAGCGAGGGTCTATGGCTACACCTTC; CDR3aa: CASSLARVYGYTF
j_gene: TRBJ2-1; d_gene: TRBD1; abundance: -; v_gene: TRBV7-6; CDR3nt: TGTGCCAGCAGCTTATTGGACAGGCGGAGCTCCTACAATGAGCAGTTCTTC; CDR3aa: CASSLLDRRSSYNEQFF
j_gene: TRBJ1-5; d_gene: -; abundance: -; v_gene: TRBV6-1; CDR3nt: TGTGCCAGCACCGAGCAGGTTGATCAGCCCCAGCATTTT; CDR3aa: CASTEQVDQPQHF
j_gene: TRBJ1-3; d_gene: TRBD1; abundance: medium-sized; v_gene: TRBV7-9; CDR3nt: TGTGCCAGCAGCTTTGCTACAGGGGAGTCTGGAAACACCATATATTTT; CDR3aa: CASSFATGESGNTIYF
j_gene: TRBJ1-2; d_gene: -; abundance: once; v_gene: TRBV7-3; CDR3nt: TGTGCCAGCAGCCGCCTCCCAGGGGACGAGAATGGCTACACCTTC; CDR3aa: CASSRLPGDENGYTF
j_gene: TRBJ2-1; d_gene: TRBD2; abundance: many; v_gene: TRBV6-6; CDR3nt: TGTGCCAGCAGTTACGGGGGGGCCTACAATGAGCAGTTCTTC; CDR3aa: CASSYGGAYNEQFF
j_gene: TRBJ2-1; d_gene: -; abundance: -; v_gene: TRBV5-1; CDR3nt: TGCGCCAGCAGCTGGGCGGGGAATGAGCAGTTCTTC; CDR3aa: CASSWAGNEQFF
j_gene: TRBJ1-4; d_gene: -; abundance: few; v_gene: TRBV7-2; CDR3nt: TGTGCCAGCAGCTTAGCCCGGGGATTAACTAATGAAAAACTGTTTTTT; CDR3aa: CASSLARGLTNEKLFF
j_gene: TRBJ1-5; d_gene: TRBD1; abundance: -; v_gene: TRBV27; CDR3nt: TGTGCCAGCAGCCGGGACAGAGGAACCAATCAGCCCCAGCATTTT; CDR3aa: CASSRDRGTNQPQHF
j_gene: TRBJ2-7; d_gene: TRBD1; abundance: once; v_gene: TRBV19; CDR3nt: TGTGCCAGTAGCCGGGACAGTATCTACGAGCAGTACTTC; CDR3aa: CASSRDSIYEQYF
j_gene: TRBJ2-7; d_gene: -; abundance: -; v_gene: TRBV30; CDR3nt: TGTGCCTGGCAATCGCAGGGGTACAACGAGCAGTACTTC; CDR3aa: CAWQSQGYNEQYF
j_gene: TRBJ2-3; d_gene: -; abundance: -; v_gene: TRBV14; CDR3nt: TGTGCCAGCAGCCAAGAGCGCGCGTCGGATACGCAGTATTTT; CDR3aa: CASSQERASDTQYF
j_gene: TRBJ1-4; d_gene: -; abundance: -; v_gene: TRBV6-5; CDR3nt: TGTGCCAGCACCTCAACAGGGCTTGGTGAAAAACTGTTTTTT; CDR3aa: CASTSTGLGEKLFF
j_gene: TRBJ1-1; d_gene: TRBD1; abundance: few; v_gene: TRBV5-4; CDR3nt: TGTGCCAGCAGCTTGGGGCTACAGGGGAGGAACACTGAAGCTTTCTTT; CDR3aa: CASSLGLQGRNTEAFF
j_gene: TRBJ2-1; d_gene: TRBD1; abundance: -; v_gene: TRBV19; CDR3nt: TGTGCCAGTAGTACTGAAGACAGGGCCTACAATGAGCAGTTCTTC; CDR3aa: CASSTEDRAYNEQFF
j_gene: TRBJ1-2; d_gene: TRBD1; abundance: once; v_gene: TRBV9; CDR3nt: TGTGCCAGCAGCGTAGAGGAGGGGAAAAGGACAGGGTATCACGGCTACACCTTC; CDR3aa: CASSVEEGKRTGYHGYTF